These T cell receptor beta chains were read from a single sample in a study of OX40 agonist ivuxolimab in advanced cancers. Assay: immunoSEQ multiplex PCR; the TCRdb copy retains only in-frame clones and omits some. The sample has 35,000 to 50,000 clones; roughly 86% are singletons. Specimen: CD4+ or CD8+ T cells sorted from blood, collected in a trial of the OX40 agonist ivuxolimab. The receptors shown here come from an adult with an advanced solid tumor such as melanoma, head and neck, liver or kidney cancer. Each CDR3 is given with its conserved first and last residue. A D gene is named only where the DNA matches it firmly. The size of a clone is reported for some rows only, either as once, few or many, or as a class for expanded clones.

clone_size	v_call	d_call	j_call	cdr3_nt	cdr3_aa
.	TRBV6-5	.	TRBJ2-1	TGTGCCAGCAGTTACGGCAGTAGCTCCTACAATGAGCAGTTCTTC	CASSYGSSSYNEQFF
once	TRBV5-6	TRBD1	TRBJ1-1	TGTGCCAGCATCATTATACGACAGGGGGGGAGAGGACTTGACGCTTTCTTT	CASIIIRQGGRGLDAFF
medium-sized	TRBV5-6	.	TRBJ1-2	TGTGCCAGCAGCTTAGGGACGTCTAACTATGGCTACACCTTC	CASSLGTSNYGYTF
.	TRBV7-9	.	TRBJ1-1	TGTGCCAGCAGCTTATGGAGAGGGGAAGCTTTCTTT	CASSLWRGEAFF
.	TRBV7-9	TRBD1	TRBJ1-4	TGTGCCAGCAGCCCTGAGAGGGGGACAGAAAATGAAAAACTGTTTTTT	CASSPERGTENEKLFF
.	TRBV5-4	.	TRBJ1-2	TGTGCCAGCAGCTCCTTTTTGGACAGATTTAACTATGGCTACACCTTC	CASSSFLDRFNYGYTF
.	TRBV29-1	TRBD1	TRBJ2-7	TGCAGCGCCGTTGACAGGGACGGACCTTCCTACGAGCAGTACTTC	CSAVDRDGPSYEQYF
.	TRBV11-3	.	TRBJ2-1	TGTGCCAGCAGCCCCGGGGACAACCTCCATGAGCAGTTCTTC	CASSPGDNLHEQFF
.	TRBV5-6	.	TRBJ2-7	TGTGCCAGCAGCTCGGGAGTCCTCGAGCAGTACTTC	CASSSGVLEQYF
.	TRBV6-6	.	TRBJ1-4	TGTGCCAGCAGTTTCCGACAGGTCCCGGAAAAACTGTTTTTT	CASSFRQVPEKLFF
.	TRBV11-1	.	TRBJ1-1	TGTGCCAGCAGCTTAGCACAGAGGACTGAAGCTTTCTTT	CASSLAQRTEAFF
.	TRBV4-1	.	TRBJ1-2	TGCGCCAGCAGCCACTCCGAACTAGGGGCGGAAGGCTACACCTTC	CASSHSELGAEGYTF
once	TRBV7-9	TRBD1	TRBJ2-2	TGTGCCAGCAGCCACGGACAGGGGCCAAACACCGGGGAGCTGTTTTTT	CASSHGQGPNTGELFF
.	TRBV13	TRBD2	TRBJ2-2	TGTGCCAGCAGCTACAGCGGGGGGAACACCGGGGAGCTGTTTTTT	CASSYSGGNTGELFF
.	TRBV7-9	.	TRBJ1-2	TGTGCCAGCAGCTTAGTTCTCCCCACCTATGGCTACACCTTC	CASSLVLPTYGYTF
.	TRBV6-5	TRBD1	TRBJ1-1	TGTGCCAGCAGTGCACAGGGGATGAACACTGAAGCTTTCTTT	CASSAQGMNTEAFF
.	TRBV4-3	.	TRBJ1-6	TGCGCCAGCAGCCAAGATCCGGTTGGGAGCTCCTATAATTCACCCCTCCACTTT	CASSQDPVGSSYNSPLHF
.	TRBV19	.	TRBJ2-1	TGTGCCAGTAGCCGCCGGGGCAGCGGATGGGAGCAGTTCTTC	CASSRRGSGWEQFF
few	TRBV2	TRBD1	TRBJ2-3	TGTGCCAGCTCGAGAGACCGGGACAGGGGTGGAGATACGCAGTATTTT	CASSRDRDRGGDTQYF